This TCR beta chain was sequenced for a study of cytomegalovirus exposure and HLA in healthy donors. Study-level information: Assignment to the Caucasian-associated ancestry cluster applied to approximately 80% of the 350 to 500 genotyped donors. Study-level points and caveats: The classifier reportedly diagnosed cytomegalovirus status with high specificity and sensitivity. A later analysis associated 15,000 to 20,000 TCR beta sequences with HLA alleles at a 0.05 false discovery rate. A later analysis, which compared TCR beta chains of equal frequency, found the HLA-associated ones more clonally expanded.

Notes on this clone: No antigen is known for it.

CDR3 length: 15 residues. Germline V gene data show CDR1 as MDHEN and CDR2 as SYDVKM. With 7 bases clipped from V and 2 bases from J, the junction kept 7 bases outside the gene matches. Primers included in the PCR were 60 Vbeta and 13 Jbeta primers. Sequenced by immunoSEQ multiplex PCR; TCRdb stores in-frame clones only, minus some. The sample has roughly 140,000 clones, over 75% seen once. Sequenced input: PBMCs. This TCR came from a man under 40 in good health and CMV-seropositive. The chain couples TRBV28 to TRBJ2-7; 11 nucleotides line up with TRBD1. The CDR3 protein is CASTVGQGATYEQYF. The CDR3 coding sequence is TGTGCCAGCACCGTCGGACAGGGGGCAACCTACGAGCAGTACTTC.